Given below is one T cell receptor beta chain in context. Its antigen remains unidentified. This specimen comes from a study of shared clonotypes between healthy human individuals. Between the trimmed V and J ends, which lost 0 bases and 9 bases, there was a span of 7 bases. Germline-derived CDR1 and CDR2 are SGDLS and YYNGEE. CDR3 length: 12 residues. Repertoires were generated with immunoSEQ multiplex PCR, while TCRdb's copy carries only in-frame clones and drops some. Among approximately 1,000,000 clones listed, approximately 80% were seen once. Study outcomes and limitations: The study generally estimated greater richness for naive than memory subsets. Non-shared clonotypes had lower generation probabilities than those shared by all four donors. Researchers sampled only blood; tissue repertoires likely differ.

Sequencing was carried out using memory CD4+ T cells from PBMCs. Subset reported: CD45RA-negative fraction. The V and J genes are TRBV9 and TRBJ2-1, with D unresolved. This receptor was obtained from a man aged 18 to 29 in good health. Some clones in this sample may be carry-over from other donors' samples. In DNA, the CDR3 is TGTGCCAGCAGCGTAGATTATGGTGAGCAGTTCTTC. Its translation is CASSVDYGEQFF.